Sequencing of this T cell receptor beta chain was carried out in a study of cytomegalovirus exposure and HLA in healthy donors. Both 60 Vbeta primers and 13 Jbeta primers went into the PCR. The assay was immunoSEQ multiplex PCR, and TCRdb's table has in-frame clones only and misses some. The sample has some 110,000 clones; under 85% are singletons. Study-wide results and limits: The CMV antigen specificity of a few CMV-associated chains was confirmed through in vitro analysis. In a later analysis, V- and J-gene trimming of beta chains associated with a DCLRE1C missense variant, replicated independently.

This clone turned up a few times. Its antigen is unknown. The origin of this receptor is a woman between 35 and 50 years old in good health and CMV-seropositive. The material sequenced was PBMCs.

The CDR3 coding sequence is TGTGCCAGCAGTTTATTAGGGCTTCGGACTCAAGAGACCCAGTACTTC. Translation gives CASSLLGLRTQETQYF. The gene calls are TRBV28 and TRBJ2-5, with D possibly being TRBD2 (5 bases). Germline V lookup: CDR1 MDHEN, CDR2 SYDVKM. CDR3 length equals 16 residues. Trimming stripped 1 base from V and 2 bases from J, with 14 bases between.